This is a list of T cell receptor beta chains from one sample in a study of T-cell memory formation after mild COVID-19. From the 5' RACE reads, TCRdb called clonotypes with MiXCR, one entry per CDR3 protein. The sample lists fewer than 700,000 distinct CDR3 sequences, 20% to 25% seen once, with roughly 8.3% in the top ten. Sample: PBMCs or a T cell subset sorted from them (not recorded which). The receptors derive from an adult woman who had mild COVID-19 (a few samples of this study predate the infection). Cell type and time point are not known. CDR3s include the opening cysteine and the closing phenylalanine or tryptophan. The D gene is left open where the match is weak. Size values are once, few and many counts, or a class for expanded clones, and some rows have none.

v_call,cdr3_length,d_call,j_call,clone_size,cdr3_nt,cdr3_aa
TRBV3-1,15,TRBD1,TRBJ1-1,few,TGTGCCAGCAGCACACGGACAGGGGGCTTCCCTGAAGCTTTCTTT,CASSTRTGGFPEAFF
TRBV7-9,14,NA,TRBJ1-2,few,TGTGCCAGCAGCCATTCCCTCGAGTCCTATGGCTACACCTTC,CASSHSLESYGYTF
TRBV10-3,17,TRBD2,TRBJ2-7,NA,TGTGCCATCAGTGAGACCCCGGGACTAGCCCTCCTTTACGAGCAGTACTTC,CAISETPGLALLYEQYF
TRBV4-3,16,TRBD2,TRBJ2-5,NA,TGCGCCAGCAGCCAAGCGACTAGCGGGATTCAAGAGACCCAGTACTTC,CASSQATSGIQETQYF
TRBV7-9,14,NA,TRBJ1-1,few,TGTGCCAGCAGCTCTCAGGGGCGGGTAACTGAAGCTTTCTTT,CASSSQGRVTEAFF
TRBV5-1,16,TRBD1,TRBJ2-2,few,TGCGCCAGCAGCTTGGCAAGACAGGGGATCACCGGGGAGCTGTTTTTT,CASSLARQGITGELFF
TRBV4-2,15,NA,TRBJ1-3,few,TGTGCCAGCAGCCAAGATGAAAGCTCTGGAAACACCATATATTTT,CASSQDESSGNTIYF
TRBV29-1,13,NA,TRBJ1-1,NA,TGCAGCGTTGAAGACAGGGGGAACACTGAAGCTTTCTTT,CSVEDRGNTEAFF
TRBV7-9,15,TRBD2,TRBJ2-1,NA,TGTGCCAGCGGGACTATCAGCGGGTTCTACAATGAGCAGTTCTTC,CASGTISGFYNEQFF
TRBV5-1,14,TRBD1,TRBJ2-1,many,TGCGCCAGCAGTACAGGGGATTATTACAATGAGCAGTTCTTC,CASSTGDYYNEQFF
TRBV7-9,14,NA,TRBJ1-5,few,TGTGCCAGCAGCCGCGGGGGGGGCAATCAGCCCCAGCATTTT,CASSRGGGNQPQHF
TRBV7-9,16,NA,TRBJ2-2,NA,TGTGCCAGCAGCCCACTCCGGTGGGGGCGGACCGGGGAGCTGTTTTTT,CASSPLRWGRTGELFF
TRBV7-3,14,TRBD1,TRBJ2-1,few,TGTGCCAGCAGCTTATCCCGGGACAGGGATGAGCAGTTCTTC,CASSLSRDRDEQFF
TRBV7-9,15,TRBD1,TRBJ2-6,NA,TGTGCCAGCAGCTCGACAGGGCAAGGGGCCAACGTCCTGACTTTC,CASSSTGQGANVLTF
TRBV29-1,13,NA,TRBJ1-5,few,TGCAGCGTTGAAGTAAATGGCAATCAGCCCCAGCATTTT,CSVEVNGNQPQHF
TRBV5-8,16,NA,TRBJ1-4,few,TGTGCCAGCAGTCCCCAGGGGATGGGGGTGAATGAAAAACTGTTTTTT,CASSPQGMGVNEKLFF
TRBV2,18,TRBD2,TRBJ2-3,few,TGTGCCAGCAGTCCGTACCTAGCGGGGGCCTCTGCATCAGATACGCAGTATTTT,CASSPYLAGASASDTQYF
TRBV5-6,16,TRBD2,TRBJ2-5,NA,TGTGCCAGCAGCTGGACTAGCGGGAGGACTCAAGAGACCCAGTACTTC,CASSWTSGRTQETQYF
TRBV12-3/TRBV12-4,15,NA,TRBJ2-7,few,TGTGCCAGCAGACCAGGGGTCTCCGGCTCCTACGAGCAGTACTTC,CASRPGVSGSYEQYF
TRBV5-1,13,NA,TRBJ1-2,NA,TGCGCCAGCAGCTTCGGCAGCGGGTATGGCTACACCTTC,CASSFGSGYGYTF
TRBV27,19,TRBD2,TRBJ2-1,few,TGTGCCAGCAGTTTACCCCCGGGAGAAGCGGGAGGGCCCTACAATGAGCAGTTCTTC,CASSLPPGEAGGPYNEQFF
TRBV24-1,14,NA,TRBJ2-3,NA,TGTGCCACCAGTGACCCGGCTGGCACAGATACGCAGTATTTT,CATSDPAGTDTQYF
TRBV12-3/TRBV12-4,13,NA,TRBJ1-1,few,TGTGCCAGCAGGGCCTCAGAGAACACTGAAGCTTTCTTT,CASRASENTEAFF
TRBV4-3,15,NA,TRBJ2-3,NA,TGCGCCAGCAGCCAAGGAAGAGACAGGACGAATACGCAGTATTTT,CASSQGRDRTNTQYF
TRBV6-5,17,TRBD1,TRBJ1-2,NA,TGTGCCAGCAGTTTAATGGGTGTGGGACAGGGGCCGTATGGCTACACCTTC,CASSLMGVGQGPYGYTF
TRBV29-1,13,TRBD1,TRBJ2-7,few,TGCAGCGGTGCCCGGGACAGGGGAGGGGAGCAGTACTTC,CSGARDRGGEQYF
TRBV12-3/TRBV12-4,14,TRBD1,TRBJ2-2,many,TGTGCCAGCAGTCGGACAGGAGGTACCGGGGAGCTGTTTTTT,CASSRTGGTGELFF
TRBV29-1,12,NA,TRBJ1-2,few,TGCAGCGCCCCGGTAGAGAACTATGGCTACACCTTC,CSAPVENYGYTF
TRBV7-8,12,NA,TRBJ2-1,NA,TGTGCCAGCAGCCTACTTGATCGATGGGCGTTCTTC,CASSLLDRWAFF
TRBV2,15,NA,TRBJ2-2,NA,TGTGCCAGCAGTGAATCAGGGAGGAACACCGGGGAGCTGTTTTTT,CASSESGRNTGELFF
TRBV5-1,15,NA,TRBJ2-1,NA,TGCGCCACCCGACCCCCCGGGACCCTAGGGCATGAGCAGTTCTTC,CATRPPGTLGHEQFF
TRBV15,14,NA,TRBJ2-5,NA,TGTGCCACCAGCAGAGATCCAGAACAAGAGACCCAGTACTTC,CATSRDPEQETQYF
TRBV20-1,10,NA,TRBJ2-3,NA,TGCAGTGGTTGGACAGATACGCAGTATTTT,CSGWTDTQYF
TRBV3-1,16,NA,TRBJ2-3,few,TGTGCCAGCAGGCAAGAGTGGCGAGGGAGTGGGAGCACGCAGTATTTT,CASRQEWRGSGSTQYF
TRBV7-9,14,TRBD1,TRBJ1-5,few,TGTGCCAGCAGCTTAGGACAGGGCCTTCAGCCCCAGCATTTT,CASSLGQGLQPQHF
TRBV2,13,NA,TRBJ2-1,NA,TGTGCCAGCAGTGGAAGCCAGTACAATGAGCAGTTCTTC,CASSGSQYNEQFF
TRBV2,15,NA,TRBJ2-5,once,TGTGCCAGCAGCGCCGGTCGGGGGTGGAAGGAGACCCAGTACTTC,CASSAGRGWKETQYF
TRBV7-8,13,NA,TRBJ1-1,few,TGTGCCAGCAGCTTTGAGGGTGTCACTGAAGCTTTCTTT,CASSFEGVTEAFF
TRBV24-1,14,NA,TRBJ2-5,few,TGTGCCACCAGTGGAAGGGAGTTACAAGAGACCCAGTACTTC,CATSGRELQETQYF
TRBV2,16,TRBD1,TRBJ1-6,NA,TGTGCCAGCAGGGCCAACACCGGGACAGGGAATTCACCCCTCCACTTT,CASRANTGTGNSPLHF
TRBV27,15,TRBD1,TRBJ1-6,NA,TGTGCCAGCAGTTTAACGGGGACAGCCAATTCACCCCTCCACTTT,CASSLTGTANSPLHF
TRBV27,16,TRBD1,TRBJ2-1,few,TGTGCCAGCAGTCCCATGCAGGGGGTAGGAGGCAATGAGCAGTTCTTC,CASSPMQGVGGNEQFF
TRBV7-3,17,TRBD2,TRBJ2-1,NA,TGTGCCAGCAGCTTAAAACGCCGACTAGCGGGGGACAATGAGCAGTTCTTC,CASSLKRRLAGDNEQFF
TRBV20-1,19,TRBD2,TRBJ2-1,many,TGCAGTGCTAGAGTCCGAGCGGGGGGCTCTGAGCGGTCGTTTTATGAGCAGTTCTTC,CSARVRAGGSERSFYEQFF
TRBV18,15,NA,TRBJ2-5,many,TGTGCCAGCTCACCTACGCAGGGGTACCAAGAGACCCAGTACTTC,CASSPTQGYQETQYF
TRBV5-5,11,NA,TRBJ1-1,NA,TGTGCCAGCAGCGCTGGACGGGAAGCTTTCTTT,CASSAGREAFF
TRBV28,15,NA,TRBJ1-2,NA,TGTGCCAGCAGTTTACGAGACAGACAGCCCGGGGGCTACACCTTC,CASSLRDRQPGGYTF
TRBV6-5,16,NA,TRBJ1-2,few,TGTGCCAGCAGTTACTCGGGGACGGAGCCGGGCTATGGCTACACCTTC,CASSYSGTEPGYGYTF
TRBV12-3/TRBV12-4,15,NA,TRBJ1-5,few,TGTGCCAGCAGTTTGAGCGGCCGGCCAGATCAGCCCCAGCATTTT,CASSLSGRPDQPQHF
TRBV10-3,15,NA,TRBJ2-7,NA,TGTGCCATCAGTGAGTCGACGAGGGACTCCTACGAGCAGTACTTC,CAISESTRDSYEQYF
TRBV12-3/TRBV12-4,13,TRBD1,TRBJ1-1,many,TGTGCCAGCAGTCAGGGGGCGAACACTGAAGCTTTCTTT,CASSQGANTEAFF